This is a list of T cell receptor beta chains from one sample in a study of lymphopenia after photon versus proton radiotherapy. Profiled with immunoSEQ multiplex PCR; TCRdb holds only in-frame clones, not every one. This table has more than 25,000 clones, 80% to 90% appearing once. Sequences were derived from peripheral blood, sampled from a patient treated with proton-based radiotherapy. The receptor set was obtained from a woman aged 60-70 years with cholangiocarcinoma. Some clones in this sample may be carry-over from other donors' samples. Each CDR3 is given with its conserved first and last residue. Fields, in order: D gene, clone size, V gene, J gene, CDR3 protein, CDR3 DNA. A D gene is named only where the DNA matches it firmly. Some rows mark clone size as missing; the rest say once, few, many or name a class of expanded clone.

-	-	TRBV2	TRBJ1-1	CASRGPQGYAEAFF	TGTGCCAGCAGGGGCCCACAGGGCTACGCTGAAGCTTTCTTT
-	-	TRBV5-6	TRBJ1-4	CASSFRATNEKLFF	TGTGCCAGCAGCTTCAGAGCAACTAATGAAAAACTGTTTTTT
TRBD1	-	TRBV27	TRBJ2-6	CASRQGAYGANVLTF	TGTGCCAGCAGGCAGGGGGCCTATGGGGCCAACGTCCTGACTTTC
-	-	TRBV7-9	TRBJ2-1	CASSPRGDNEQFF	TGTGCCAGCAGCCCCAGGGGGGACAATGAGCAGTTCTTC
-	few	TRBV7-9	TRBJ1-5	CASSLTASNQPQHF	TGTGCCAGCAGCTTAACAGCAAGCAATCAGCCCCAGCATTTT
TRBD1	-	TRBV5-1	TRBJ1-2	CASSLAVPTGGYGYTF	TGCGCCAGCAGCTTGGCCGTACCGACAGGGGGCTATGGCTACACCTTC
-	-	TRBV5-8	TRBJ2-2	CASRRGQNTGELFF	TGTGCCAGCAGAAGGGGACAGAACACCGGGGAGCTGTTTTTT
-	once	TRBV5-6	TRBJ2-3	CASSSPPTDTQYF	TGTGCCAGCAGCTCCCCCCCGACAGATACGCAGTATTTT
-	-	TRBV9	TRBJ2-7	CASSVQGGEQYF	TGTGCCAGCAGCGTGCAGGGAGGCGAGCAGTACTTC
-	-	TRBV5-8	TRBJ1-2	CASSLGRNLYGYTF	TGTGCCAGCAGCTTGGGACGGAACCTCTATGGCTACACCTTC
TRBD2	-	TRBV7-2	TRBJ2-2	CASSFGGGGTGELFF	TGTGCCAGCAGCTTTGGCGGGGGTGGAACCGGGGAGCTGTTTTTT
-	few	TRBV7-2	TRBJ1-5	CTTSNQPQHF	TGTACGACAAGCAATCAGCCCCAGCATTTT
-	-	TRBV4-1	TRBJ2-3	CASSQVGAQDTQYF	TGCGCCAGCAGCCAAGTCGGTGCGCAAGATACGCAGTATTTT
-	once	TRBV29-1	TRBJ2-6	CSVTTGANVLTF	TGCAGCGTCACCACTGGGGCCAACGTCCTGACTTTC
-	once	TRBV6-4	TRBJ2-1	CASSLIQGDEQFF	TGTGCCAGCAGTCTCATACAGGGAGATGAGCAGTTCTTC
TRBD2	-	TRBV7-2	TRBJ2-7	CASSLGLAGPSYEQYF	TGTGCCAGCAGCCTGGGACTAGCGGGACCCTCCTACGAGCAGTACTTC
-	-	TRBV5-1	TRBJ1-1	CASSLDLRSNTEAFF	TGCGCCAGCAGCTTGGATTTGCGGTCGAACACTGAAGCTTTCTTT
TRBD1	-	TRBV19	TRBJ2-1	CASTDRGRDEQFF	TGTGCCAGTACGGACAGGGGTAGGGATGAGCAGTTCTTC
-	-	TRBV7-2	TRBJ1-5	CASASGTTNQPQHF	TGTGCCAGCGCCTCCGGGACAACAAATCAGCCCCAGCATTTT
-	-	TRBV19	TRBJ2-1	CASSISGTEYNEQFF	TGTGCCAGTAGTATCTCCGGGACGGAGTACAATGAGCAGTTCTTC
-	-	TRBV7-3	TRBJ1-2	CASSLGHNNYGYTF	TGTGCCAGCAGCTTAGGACACAATAACTATGGCTACACCTTC
TRBD1	-	TRBV27	TRBJ2-7	CASSLPSGTGTYEQYF	TGTGCCAGCAGTTTACCCTCCGGGACAGGAACTTACGAGCAGTACTTC
-	-	TRBV6-5	TRBJ1-1	CASSLIGNTEAFF	TGTGCCAGCAGCCTTATCGGGAACACTGAAGCTTTCTTT
-	-	TRBV9	TRBJ1-3	CASSVDRRGDGNTIYF	TGTGCCAGCAGCGTAGACCGCCGGGGGGATGGAAACACCATATATTTT
-	once	TRBV27	TRBJ2-7	CASRWGGEQYF	TGTGCCAGCCGTTGGGGCGGCGAGCAGTACTTC
-	-	TRBV30	TRBJ1-4	CAWSVHGGTNEKLFF	TGTGCCTGGAGTGTACATGGGGGAACTAATGAAAAACTGTTTTTT
-	-	TRBV18	TRBJ1-1	CASSRVQDRNTEAFF	TGTGCCAGCTCACGAGTACAGGATCGGAACACTGAAGCTTTCTTT
TRBD2	-	TRBV2	TRBJ2-3	CASSELAGLRTDTQYF	TGTGCCAGCAGTGAACTAGCGGGGTTGCGCACAGATACGCAGTATTTT
-	-	TRBV9	TRBJ2-7	CASGSGNPPYGQYF	TGTGCCAGCGGTTCCGGGAACCCGCCATATGGGCAGTACTTC
-	-	TRBV20-1	TRBJ2-5	CSARAGETQYF	TGCAGTGCTAGGGCAGGAGAGACCCAGTACTTC
-	-	TRBV2	TRBJ2-2	CASRDRTGLGELFF	TGTGCCAGCAGAGACCGGACGGGGCTTGGGGAGCTGTTTTTT
-	-	TRBV5-1	TRBJ2-5	CASRRLGSLEVGPKETQYF	TGCGCCAGCAGAAGGCTTGGGTCGTTGGAAGTCGGCCCTAAAGAGACCCAGTACTTC
-	-	TRBV7-6	TRBJ2-5	CASSLNSRYQETQYF	TGTGCCAGCAGCTTAAACAGCCGGTACCAAGAGACCCAGTACTTC
-	-	TRBV7-9	TRBJ1-4	CASSPVGGSTNEKLFF	TGTGCCAGCAGCCCCGTCGGGGGTTCAACTAATGAAAAACTGTTTTTT
TRBD2	-	TRBV2	TRBJ2-3	CASSWTSGNTQYF	TGTGCCAGCAGTTGGACTAGCGGGAATACGCAGTATTTT
TRBD2	-	TRBV9	TRBJ2-3	CASSAHTGGPVDTQYF	TGTGCCAGCAGCGCCCATACGGGGGGGCCCGTGGATACGCAGTATTTT
-	once	TRBV5-1	TRBJ1-1	CASSRDDTEAFF	TGCGCCAGCAGCCGGGATGACACTGAAGCTTTCTTT
TRBD1	-	TRBV5-1	TRBJ1-1	CASSSGQGFMNTEAFF	TGCGCCAGCAGCTCCGGACAGGGGTTTATGAACACTGAAGCTTTCTTT
-	-	TRBV27	TRBJ1-5	CASRTKFEVSNQPQHF	TGTGCCAGCAGAACCAAATTTGAGGTGAGCAATCAGCCCCAGCATTTT
TRBD2	-	TRBV7-2	TRBJ2-4	CASSKTSGAKNIQYF	TGTGCCAGCAGCAAGACTAGCGGGGCCAAAAACATTCAGTACTTC
-	many	TRBV5-4	TRBJ2-3	CASNQKGDTQYF	TGTGCCAGCAACCAGAAAGGAGATACGCAGTATTTT
-	-	TRBV4-1	TRBJ1-1	CASSHKPTGPDTEAFF	TGCGCCAGCAGCCACAAACCCACAGGGCCCGACACTGAAGCTTTCTTT
-	-	TRBV5-1	TRBJ2-6	CASSIDSSGANVLTF	TGCGCCAGCAGCATCGACAGTTCTGGGGCCAACGTCCTGACTTTC
-	-	TRBV27	TRBJ1-2	CASSLDIHYGYTF	TGTGCCAGCAGTTTGGACATCCACTATGGCTACACCTTC
TRBD2	-	TRBV11-2	TRBJ2-3	CASSLDHRTSGGHTQYF	TGTGCCAGCAGCTTAGATCATCGGACTAGCGGGGGGCATACGCAGTATTTT
TRBD1	few	TRBV5-1	TRBJ1-6	CASSHGNRGVSNSPLHF	TGCGCCAGCAGCCACGGCAACAGGGGTGTCTCGAATTCACCCCTCCACTTT
-	-	TRBV9	TRBJ2-3	CASSVGAGSVTDTQYF	TGTGCCAGCAGCGTAGGGGCCGGCAGTGTGACGGATACGCAGTATTTT
TRBD2	once	TRBV4-2	TRBJ2-3	CASSQDQTSGGRVDTQYF	TGTGCCAGCAGCCAAGATCAGACCAGCGGGGGGCGGGTAGATACGCAGTATTTT
-	-	TRBV19	TRBJ2-7	CATAEGRRLEQYF	TGTGCCACCGCCGAAGGCCGTCGTCTCGAGCAGTACTTC
-	-	TRBV19	TRBJ2-5	CASSAALRFSSGETQYF	TGTGCCAGTAGTGCTGCACTCAGGTTCTCGTCGGGAGAGACCCAGTACTTC
TRBD2	-	TRBV18	TRBJ2-3	CASSPQGLAGGTDTQYF	TGTGCCAGCTCACCACAGGGACTAGCGGGAGGAACAGATACGCAGTATTTT
TRBD2	once	TRBV9	TRBJ2-1	CASRGLAGNNEQFF	TGTGCCAGCAGAGGACTAGCGGGAAATAATGAGCAGTTCTTC
TRBD1	-	TRBV19	TRBJ1-1	CASWNPGGVNTEAFF	TGTGCCAGTTGGAATCCAGGGGGCGTGAACACTGAAGCTTTCTTT
TRBD2	once	TRBV9	TRBJ2-1	CASSVGRLAGNEQFF	TGTGCCAGCAGCGTAGGACGACTAGCGGGTAATGAGCAGTTCTTC